This entry lists 2 T cell receptor beta chains sequenced from one sample in a study of CD8 T cells in ankylosing spondylitis. Study-level findings and limits: One TCR beta motif, made up of roughly eight highly homologous variants, appeared characteristic of ankylosing spondylitis blood.

Their target antigens are unknown. In TCRdb, the 5' RACE reads were re-called with MiXCR into one record per CDR3 protein. The table lists roughly 470,000 distinct CDR3 sequences, 26% of them singletons. The material sequenced was blood, either unsorted or a sorted T cell fraction (not recorded which). Source of these receptors: a male donor with ankylosing spondylitis.

This chain uses TRBV21-1 with TRBJ1-3; TRBD1 is the table's D call and was not checked against the DNA. TRBV21-1 is annotated as a pseudogene. The CDR3 totals 18 residues. Here the CDR3 DNA reads TGTGCCAGCAGCAAAGCGCAGGGGACAGGGTACTCTGGAAACACCATATATTTT. As protein: CASSKAQGTGYSGNTIYF.

This clonotype was seen more than once but under ten times. This CDR3 reads CASTQGHTGELFF. In nucleotides, the CDR3 is TGCGCCAGCACTCAGGGACACACCGGGGAGCTGTTTTTT. The chain combines TRBV5-1 with TRBJ2-2; D may correspond to TRBD1 or TRBD2 (5 bases each). CDR3 length equals 13 residues. Per germline, CDR1 SGHRS and CDR2 YFSETQ. Trimming cost V 6 bases and J 3 bases, with 9 bases left between them.